The 15 T cell receptor beta chains below all came from one sample that was sequenced in a study of cytomegalovirus exposure and HLA in healthy donors. PCR primers comprised 60 Vbeta and 13 Jbeta primers. Repertoires were generated with immunoSEQ multiplex PCR, while TCRdb's copy carries only in-frame clones and drops some. In all, the sample yields 70,000 or so clones. The material sequenced was PBMCs. These receptors were obtained from a female donor in good health and CMV-seropositive.

V and J are TRBV4-3 and TRBJ2-3; possible D gene TRBD1, 5 bases. Per germline, CDR1 LGHNA and CDR2 YSLEER. Trimming pared 1 base from V and 3 bases from J, leaving 5 bases between. This CDR3 spans 13 amino acids. CDR3 DNA: TGCGCCAGCAGCCAAGCAGGGACAGATACGCAGTATTTT. Its protein is CASSQAGTDTQYF.

The chain employs TRBV27 and TRBJ1-1; D uncertain. Trimming removed 5 bases from V and 4 bases from J, with 14 bases in between. The CDR3 runs to 14 residues. Germline CDR1 MNHEY, CDR2 SMNVEV (reference sequence). DNA for the CDR3: TGTGCCAGCAGTCGGGTCCATCTTGGCACTGAAGCTTTCTTT. Translation: CASSRVHLGTEAFF.

This rearrangement joins TRBV25-1 to TRBJ2-2, with 7 bases that match TRBD2. The germline gives CDR1 MGHDK, CDR2 SYGVNS. This CDR3 is 14 amino acids long. V lost 3 bases and J lost 3; bases outside the gene matches: 1. This CDR3 is CASSEGGDTGELFF. CDR3 nucleotide sequence: TGTGCCAGCAGTGAGGGAGGGGACACCGGGGAGCTGTTTTTT.

The chain links TRBV7-2 to TRBJ1-2; D perhaps matches TRBD1 (5 bases). The V end was cut by 4 bases, the J end by 8 bases, with 11 bases between. The CDR3 has 12 residues. Germline V gene data show CDR1 as SGHTA and CDR2 as FQGNSA. The CDR3 DNA sequence: TGTGCCAGCAGCTGGGGCGTCGGGGGCTACACCTTC. Amino acids: CASSWGVGGYTF. Full variable domain (rest looked up from reference TRBV7-2 and TRBJ1-2): GAGVSQSPSNKVTEKGKDVELRCDPISGHTALYWYRQSLGQGLEFLIYFQGNSAPDKSGLPSDRFSAERTGGSVSTLTIQRTQQEDSAVYLCASSWGVGGYTFGSGTRLTVV.

The rearrangement links TRBV18 to TRBJ2-7; 8 bases are shared with TRBD1. The CDR3 length is 13 residues. V shed 6 bases and J 5 bases; nucleotides not matched to a gene: 6. Germline loops: CDR1 KGHSH, CDR2 LQKENI. In nucleotides, the CDR3 is TGTGCCAGCTCCTCAGGGGGCGCGGACGAGCAGTACTTC. This translates into CASSSGGADEQYF.

The chain has TRBV28 and TRBJ1-2, with D possibly being TRBD1 (6 bases). Trimming shortened V by 7 bases and J by 7 bases, and 19 bases separated the two germline ends. CDR1 and CDR2 from the germline V gene are MDHEN and SYDVKM. The CDR3 runs to 14 residues. The CDR3 DNA is TGTGCCAGCATTACGGACAGCCCTTTCTTTGGCTACACCTTC. Its translation is CASITDSPFFGYTF.

The rearrangement uses TRBV14 and TRBJ1-6, with D tentatively TRBD1 (5 bases). From germline, CDR1 is SGHDN and CDR2 FVKESK. The CDR3 contains 16 residues. Trimming took off 1 base at V and 7 bases at J, with 14 bases between the two ends. The DNA of the CDR3 is TGTGCCAGCAGCCAAGTCGGGGGAAGGTGGAATTCACCCCTCCACTTT. It translates to CASSQVGGRWNSPLHF.

Note on this clone: Other DNA variants within this sample encode the same CDR3. The genes are TRBV7-2 and TRBJ1-1, with D maybe TRBD1 (5 bases). Germline V gene lookup returns CDR1 SGHTA and CDR2 FQGNSA. V lost 5 bases to trimming and J lost 0 bases, with 10 bases between them. CDR3 length: 14 residues. CDR3 sequence reads: CASSPGGLNTEAFF. CDR3 coding DNA: TGTGCCAGCAGCCCGGGGGGTTTGAACACTGAAGCTTTCTTT.

This chain links TRBV7-9 with TRBJ2-3, with 10 bases aligning to TRBD2. Unmatched junction bases numbered 2, after V lost 5 bases and J lost 0 bases. The CDR3 contains 15 residues. Germline V gives CDR1 SEHNR, CDR2 FQNEAQ (reference sequence). CDR3 protein: CASSTLAGSTDTQYF. DNA of the CDR3: TGTGCCAGCAGCACACTAGCGGGGAGCACAGATACGCAGTATTTT.

V and J are TRBV18 and TRBJ2-3; 8 bases are shared with TRBD1. This CDR3 has 15 residues. The germline CDR1 and CDR2 sequences are KGHSH and LQKENI. V shed 2 bases and J 3 bases; nucleotides not matched to a gene: 4. The CDR3 DNA reads as TGTGCCAGCTCACCAAAGGACAGGGTAACAGATACGCAGTATTTT. It codes for CASSPKDRVTDTQYF.

Written as DNA, the CDR3 is TGTGCCAGTTTAGAAGGGGTGGGTAAGCAGTACTTC. Translated, it gives CASLEGVGKQYF. The V call is TRBV2, the J call TRBJ2-7, with TRBD1 as a possible D gene (5 bases). The CDR3 loop spans 12 amino acids. Germline values: CDR1 SNHLY, CDR2 FYNNEI. V was pared by 9 bases and J by 8 bases, with 17 bases between.

V and J are TRBV6-1 and TRBJ2-7, with D perhaps TRBD1 (6 bases). The CDR3 spans 16 residues. Looked up from germline, CDR1 is MNHNS and CDR2 is SASEGT. Trimming removed 3 bases from V and 0 bases from J, with 15 bases in between. For the CDR3, the DNA is TGTGCCAGCAGTGAGCCGACAGGCCGTGCCTCCTACGAGCAGTACTTC. Its translation: CASSEPTGRASYEQYF.

The V call is TRBV7-8, the J call TRBJ1-2; 8 nucleotides agree with TRBD1. The V and J ends lost 1 base and 3 bases, in that order; junction bases with no gene match: 7. CDR3 length equals 16 residues. CDR1 and CDR2 from the germline V gene are SGHVS and FQNEAQ. In DNA, the CDR3 is TGTGCCAGCAGCTTAGGCAGGGGGCGCGAGGACTATGGCTACACCTTC. Its translation is CASSLGRGREDYGYTF. The full variable domain, in which reference TRBV7-8 and TRBJ1-2 provide the parts outside the CDR3, is GAGVSQSPRYKVAKRGQDVALRCDPISGHVSLFWYQQALGQGPEFLTYFQNEAQLDKSGLPSDRFFAERPEGSVSTLKIQRTQQEDSAVYLCASSLGRGREDYGYTFGSGTRLTVV.

The genes are TRBV10-3 and TRBJ1-2; 9 bases line up with TRBD1. The CDR3 covers 18 residues. Germline V gives CDR1 ENHRY, CDR2 SYGVKD. The ends lost 4 bases at V and 4 bases at J; junction bases unmatched: 16. The CDR3 nucleotides are TGTGCCATCAGTGGGTCGGGGGACAGGGAGGGTAGTGGCTATGGCTACACCTTC. It codes for CAISGSGDREGSGYGYTF.

CDR3 coding DNA: TGCGCCAGCAGCCAAGATCTCAGTTCCCTCAATCAGCCCCAGCATTTT. Amino acids: CASSQDLSSLNQPQHF. The V and J genes are TRBV4-3 and TRBJ1-5, with D hard to call. V lost 0 bases, J lost 3 bases, and 12 bases lay in between. Germline V lookup: CDR1 LGHNA, CDR2 YSLEER. The CDR3 is made up of 16 amino acids.